This TCR beta chain was observed in a study of cytomegalovirus exposure and HLA in healthy donors (dated by TCRdb to 2015 to 2018). Regarding the complete study: An earlier analysis of approximately 600 of the donors reported roughly 270 Gb of sequence data and some 120 million unique TCR beta sequences from some 180 million T cells. The aim of the study was to test whether cataloging public T cell receptors could identify signatures of past pathogen exposure. Rather than drawing on any new phenotypic data, the later analysis identified candidate immune exposures from TCR beta sequences and the way those sequences occurred across donors. A later genetic analysis used genome-wide SNP genotypes for about three fifths of the roughly 700 donors, treating that subset as a discovery cohort. The T cell repertoires of 666 subjects were profiled by immunosequencing and related to cytomegalovirus serostatus. Among several hundred genotyped donors of the cohort, an average of roughly 230,000 unique TCR beta nucleotide sequences was sequenced per donor, of which about 18% were non-productive. Because of strong linkage in the cohort, roughly five DR-DQ haplotypes were treated as single units for association and clustering. HLA typing included class I and class II loci at four-digit resolution. The study combined high-throughput TCR immunosequencing, statistical association of individual TCRs with disease status, and machine learning to predict cytomegalovirus infection status. An early release that covered roughly 600 HLA-typed donors contained approximately 300 gigabases of sequencing data and about 84 million unique TCR sequences. A later analysis re-analyzed previously published TCR beta repertoires from roughly 630 donors and added high-resolution HLA genotyping to study TCR occurrence patterns. To decide whether each TCR beta V gene segment behaved as functional or pseudogenic, an earlier analysis of 587 of the donors relied on high-throughput TCR beta sequencing. Donor age, sex, ethnicity and CMV serostatus were collected together with the repertoire data. Every repertoire in the discovery cohort had been generated on one and the same sequencing platform. Along with the approximately 670-subject first cohort, a separate validation cohort of roughly 110 different subjects was used. The genetic ancestry cluster associated with self-reported Caucasian donors included roughly four fifths of the 398 genotyped donors. The number of donors typed differed by locus, with about 629-630 for A, B, C, DRB1 and DQB1, about 500 for DQA1, approximately 570 for DPA1, and around 430 for DPB1. Overall study results and their limits: The earlier analysis of some 560 of the donors excluded about 16 rarely observed V segments, including chromosome 9 orphons, because counts were too low. Linkage disequilibrium might explain the correlated functional status among segregating V segments, but an unknown experimental factor could not be excluded. The presence/absence analyses assumed that sequencing depth was roughly uniform across donors, and that assumption may not be true. Three of the identified cytomegalovirus-associated TCR beta chains were confirmed in vitro to be specific for cytomegalovirus antigens. The study listed 150 to 200 TCR beta chains as associated with cytomegalovirus. A later analysis associated about 17,000 TCR beta sequences with specific HLA alleles at a false discovery rate of 0.05. Most TCR sequences were seen in very few donors, while some public TCRs were found in many individuals. The classifier was reported to diagnose cytomegalovirus status with high specificity and sensitivity in both the original cohort and the validation cohort. In this cohort, only TCR beta chains were sequenced, and detectable features were limited by the absence of alpha or paired-chain data. A later analysis found that HLA-associated TCR beta chains were more clonally expanded and had lower generation probabilities than equally common non-associated chains. A further reported finding was that TCR beta sequences accurately predicted the HLA-A and HLA-B alleles for most subjects in the first cohort. HLA typing was unavailable for some donors at each locus, so association tests used only the typed subset. A later analysis reported that several top co-occurrence clusters appeared linked to parvovirus B19, influenza, CMV and Epstein-Barr virus. The authors suggested that the approach could potentially be generalized to other disease states and immunological phenotypes. In an earlier analysis of 587 of the donors, most TCR beta V segments appeared in productive rearrangements about 87% or about 30% of the time, broadly matching IMGT annotations. Strong co-occurrence of HLA alleles, especially DR and DQ, made assigning TCR associations to individual alleles difficult. A later analysis found that TCR association rates varied across HLA loci, with DRB1 alleles showing the most associated TCRs and HLA-C alleles the fewest. Because the 87-base-pair reads could not distinguish some IMGT-functional V segments, including TRBV6-2 and TRBV6-3, those segments were excluded. CMV serostatus was the only immune exposure information available for the cohort. In a later analysis, most CMV-associated TCR beta chains were found to appear HLA-restricted, with HLA associations seemingly driven largely by CMV exposure. A group of highly shared sequence variants was considered likely to be a technical artifact of the sequencing pipeline. A later genetic analysis reported fewer N-insertions in productive TCRs among donors in an Asian-associated ancestry cluster than the roughly 650-donor mean. A later genetic analysis associated a missense DCLRE1C variant with V-gene and J-gene trimming of TCR beta chains, and an independent cohort replicated the association.

In total, 500 to 700 healthy bone marrow donors made up the cohort. At the time of sampling, every cohort member was nominally healthy, though immune exposures that went unrecorded were likely present. The donor was CMV seropositive and was included in the group of some 290 seropositive cohort members. A peripheral blood sample was provided by each donor, and peripheral blood mononuclear cells were used for TCR beta sequencing. Genomic DNA extraction from the blood cell samples was performed with the Qiagen DNeasy Blood Extraction Kit. To prepare the library, the immunoSEQ multiplex PCR assay was applied. The multiplex PCR relied on a mix of 60 forward primers for TCR Vbeta segments and 13 reverse primers for TCR Jbeta segments. The CDR3 region of rearranged TCR beta genes was amplified from genomic DNA by a multiplex PCR assay. The amplified TCR beta libraries were sequenced on the Illumina HiSeq System as 87-base-pair reads. As for the original processing: Across the 700 or so repertoires, a later analysis counted approximately 83 million unique TCR beta chains, 9.5 million to 13 million of which were shared by at least two donors. Raw reads were error-corrected and collapsed into unique sequences by a nearest-neighbor algorithm in which closely related sequences were merged to remove PCR and sequencing errors. Alignment of CDR3 sequences to IMGT reference sequences was used to assign V, D and J gene segments. For a sequence to be retained, a match of at least six nucleotides to both a V gene segment and a J gene segment was required. Rearrangements were called productive when the CDR3 lacked stop codons and stayed in frame with V and J; all others were non-productive. Following IMGT convention, CDR3 was defined as the stretch from the second conserved V-encoded cysteine to the conserved J-encoded phenylalanine. The earlier analysis of about 590 of the donors excluded sequences that lacked an unambiguous match to a single V gene segment. In an earlier analysis of roughly 500 of the donors, V segments were called functional above 56.7% productive rearrangements and were called segregating when the between-donor standard deviation exceeded 5%. A statistical classification framework was built for diagnosing cytomegalovirus status from the catalog of TCR beta chain sequences. V and J gene assignment, in a later analysis, came from comparing TCR nucleotide sequences with IMGT/GENE-DB human TR gene sequences. The TCRdist pipeline was used in a later analysis to assign CDR3 sequences and most-parsimonious VDJ recombination scenarios. A later analysis defined each TCR beta chain by its CDR3 amino acid sequence plus V-gene family, and excluded reads lacking a unique V-gene family. To address suspected cross-contamination and a sequencing artifact, a later analysis removed approximately 600 highly shared, low-generation-probability nucleotide sequences. In a later analysis, a clonal expansion index for each public chain was calculated from normalized within-repertoire ranks of inferred template counts. Generation probabilities in a later analysis came from a VDJ recombination model fitted to out-of-frame rearrangements, and those results were checked against IGoR. In a later analysis, hypergeometric tests were used to score TCR-TCR, TCR-HLA and TCR-CMV co-occurrence, with a repertoire-size bias correction applied to TCR pairs. False discovery rates were estimated in a later analysis by permuting HLA or CMV assignments 20 times. In a later analysis, co-occurring TCRs were grouped using DBSCAN, and TCRdist sequence similarity was added for clustering within HLA-allele-positive subsets. For co-occurrence clustering, repertoires with fewer than 30,000 or more than 120,000 public chains were excluded, along with about five repertoires with anomalous nucleotide sharing. TCRdb obtained this table from immuneACCESS and retained in-frame rearrangements with V and J assigned. These tables miss some clones; where compared with another copy, unresolved V genes account for less than half of the shortfall, and the remainder is unexplained. Clone size and V and J calls were adopted from that table, with D and trimming inferred from the DNA. This sample holds 130,000 to 150,000 clones; around 83% were observed only once. The biggest ten clones account for 4% to 5% of the sample.

A distance of 15 bases separates the germline ends of V and J, which lose 6 bases and 0 bases respectively. According to the germline V gene, CDR1 reads KGHSH and CDR2 reads LQKENI. Including cysteine and phenylalanine, the CDR3 has 15 amino acids. Only the CDR3 DNA is retained, 45 bases long and in frame from the first base. Details on this clone: The antigen it recognizes is unknown. There are no base qualities to consult, and no much larger clone falls within one base.

This sequence originates from a man aged 35 to 55 in good health and CMV-seropositive. The chain employs TRBV18 and TRBJ2-7; a tentative D call is TRBD2 (5 bases match). Sequenced material: PBMCs. The encoded CDR3 is CASSVWRTHSYEQYF. The nucleotide sequence reads TGTGCCAGCTCCGTGTGGAGGACCCACTCCTACGAGCAGTACTTC.